Listed here are 25 T cell receptor beta chains from one sample, sequenced in a study of T cells after yellow fever vaccination. TCRdb fed the 5' RACE reads into MiXCR, producing one record per CDR3 protein. The table has a few hundred thousand distinct CDR3 sequences, around 3.6% seen once. The source was PBMCs, collected on the day of the yellow fever booster vaccination. These receptors all come from a man aged 18 to 30 who received the YFV17D yellow fever vaccine.

This clonotype was seen many times. The chain joins TRBV25-1 to TRBJ1-6; D is unclear. The CDR3 is made up of 12 amino acids. V was cut by 7 bases and J by 6 bases, with 7 bases left in between. The V gene's germline CDR1 is MGHDK and CDR2 SYGVNS. CDR3 sequence reads: CASTKSNSPLHF. The CDR3 bases are TGTGCCAGCACTAAATCTAATTCACCCCTCCACTTT. Full variable domain (remainder filled in from reference TRBV25-1 and TRBJ1-6): EADIYQTPRYLVIGTGKKITLECSQTMGHDKMYWYQQDPGMELHLIHYSYGVNSTEKGDLSSESTVSRIRTEHFPLTLESARPSHTSQYLCASTKSNSPLHFGNGTRLTVT.

This clonotype was picked up many times. J is TRBJ2-5 and V is TRBV11-2; 8 nucleotides align to TRBD1. The germline V gene encodes CDR1 SGHAT and CDR2 FQNNGV. This CDR3 comprises 15 residues. V was clipped by 3 bases and J by 2 bases; unmatched bases: 5. The CDR3 loop reads CASSLGTGYQETQYF. CDR3 DNA sequence: TGTGCCAGCAGCTTGGGGACAGGTTATCAAGAGACCCAGTACTTC. Together with reference TRBV11-2 and TRBJ2-5, the CDR3 gives the full variable domain: EAGVAQSPRYKIIEKRQSVAFWCNPISGHATLYWYQQILGQGPKLLIQFQNNGVVDDSQLPKDRFSAERLKGVDSTLKIQPAKLEDSAVYLCASSLGTGYQETQYFGPGTRLLVL.

This clonotype was recorded many times. The J gene is TRBJ2-3, the V gene TRBV5-1, with TRBD2 matching over 7 bases. Losses at the gene ends were 3 bases for V and 5 bases for J; bases not matched to a gene: 9. The CDR3 runs 15 residues. CDR1 is SGHRS, CDR2 YFSETQ, per germline. The CDR3 DNA sequence: TGCGCCAGCAGCTCCTCTAGCGGCCCGGGAGATACGCAGTATTTT. Protein sequence: CASSSSSGPGDTQYF.

The genes are TRBV5-1 and TRBJ2-5; 8 bases fit TRBD2. The CDR3 totals 17 residues. The ends lost 4 bases at V and 3 bases at J; junction bases unmatched: 14. Germline V gene lookup returns CDR1 SGHRS and CDR2 YFSETQ. The DNA of the CDR3 is TGCGCCAGCAGCGCCTCCGGGCCCGGGGGGGCGGAAGAGACCCAGTACTTC. This sequence encodes CASSASGPGGAEETQYF.

The rearrangement uses TRBV27 and TRBJ2-7; D is unresolved. This CDR3 region has 12 residues. From germline, CDR1 is MNHEY and CDR2 SMNVEV (reference sequence). The V end was cut by 8 bases, the J end by 0 bases, with 8 bases between. This CDR3 is CASGRSSYEQYF. CDR3 bases: TGTGCCAGCGGTAGGAGCTCCTACGAGCAGTACTTC.

This clonotype has a count of ten or more. At one boundary the junction diverges from the germline segment, which might be a read error. The J gene is TRBJ2-1, the V gene TRBV5-1, with D unclear. The CDR3 totals 13 residues. Germline V gene lookup returns CDR1 SGHRS and CDR2 YFSETQ. The CDR3 spells CASSLGRNNEQFF. As DNA, the CDR3 is TGTGCCAGCAGCTTAGGACGGAACAATGAGCAGTTCTTC.

Ten or more counts support this clonotype. The chain is built from TRBV9 and TRBJ2-5; D perhaps matches TRBD2 (6 bases). Per germline, CDR1 SGDLS and CDR2 YYNGEE. This CDR3 contains 13 residues. With 2 bases removed from V and 5 bases from J, the gap between germline ends came to 10 bases. The CDR3 is CASSVAGRETQYF. The CDR3 DNA is TGTGCCAGCAGCGTGGCGGGGCGGGAGACCCAGTACTTC.

There are many counts of this clonotype. The CDR3 loop reads CASSSGQGAYEQYF. CDR3 sequence (DNA): TGTGCCAGCAGCTCGGGACAGGGGGCCTACGAGCAGTACTTC. This chain uses TRBV5-4 with TRBJ2-7; 11 nucleotides line up with TRBD1. The V segment lost 3 bases and the J segment 2 bases; nucleotides outside the gene matches: 1. The CDR3 is 14 residues long. From germline, CDR1 is SGHNT and CDR2 YYREEE (reference sequence).

This clonotype has only a few counts. The chain joins TRBV2 to TRBJ1-2, with D unresolved. The CDR3 has 15 residues. V lost 3 bases and J lost 0, with 11 bases in between. Germline V gene lookup returns CDR1 SNHLY and CDR2 FYNNEI. Here the CDR3 DNA reads TGTGCCAGCAGTGACCCCAGTCTTACTAACTATGGCTACACCTTC. Amino acids: CASSDPSLTNYGYTF. The variable domain in full, with the rest retrieved from reference TRBV2 and TRBJ1-2, is EPEVTQTPSHQVTQMGQEVILRCVPISNHLYFYWYRQILGQKVEFLVSFYNNEISEKSEIFDDQFSVERPDGSNFTLKIRSTKLEDSAMYFCASSDPSLTNYGYTFGSGTRLTVV.

The chain uses TRBV6-5 and TRBJ1-1; D remains unclear. Germline V gene data show CDR1 as MNHEY and CDR2 as SVGAGI. The V end was cut by 5 bases, the J end by 5 bases, with 12 bases between. This CDR3 has 13 residues. DNA of the CDR3: TGTGCCAGCAGTACAACTGCGGCGACTGAAGCTTTCTTT. It is translated as CASSTTAATEAFF.

This clonotype has at least ten counts. This chain joins TRBV21-1 and TRBJ1-1; TRBD1 is taken as the D call from the table, unchecked against the DNA. TRBV21-1 is termed a pseudogene. CDR3 length: 13 residues. CDR3: CASGQAAGTEAFF. DNA for the CDR3: TGTGCCAGCGGACAGGCGGCGGGCACTGAAGCTTTCTTT.

Many counts were recorded for this clonotype. The chain combines TRBV20-1 with TRBJ2-7; D remains unclear. This CDR3 comprises 12 residues. Germline assignment: CDR1 DFQATT and CDR2 SNEGSKA (reference sequence). For the CDR3, the DNA is TGCAGGTTCCACCATTTAGGTCTCTGGCAGTACGTC. Protein: CRFHHLGLWQYV.

The table lists this clonotype with a few counts. The rearrangement links TRBV12-3 or TRBV12-4 to TRBJ1-5, with TRBD1 identical over 8 bases. Losses at the gene ends were 5 bases for V and 9 bases for J; bases not matched to a gene: 12. This CDR3 region has 15 residues. The CDR3 coding sequence is TGTGCCAGCAGTCGACTCCAGGACAGGGAGGCGCCCCAGCATTTT. This translates into CASSRLQDREAPQHF.

There are many counts of this clonotype. J is TRBJ2-1 and V is TRBV9, with D possibly TRBD1 on 5 matching bases. The CDR3 totals 16 residues. Between the trimmed V and J ends, which lost 4 bases and 3 bases, there was a span of 17 bases. CDR1 is SGDLS, CDR2 YYNGEE, per germline. CDR3 nucleotides: TGTGCCAGCAGCCCCAGGGTGGCGGCCCACTACAATGAGCAGTTCTTC. It specifies CASSPRVAAHYNEQFF.

This clonotype was detected ten times or more. This sequence joins TRBV5-5 and TRBJ2-1; 9 bases map to TRBD1. Trimming removed 4 bases from V and 1 base from J; junction bases left unmatched: 6. Per the germline V gene, CDR1 is SGHKS and CDR2 is YYEKEE (reference sequence). The length of the CDR3 is 16 residues. CDR3 residues: CASSNTGTGSYNEQFF. As DNA, the CDR3 is TGTGCCAGCAGCAACACCGGGACAGGGTCCTACAATGAGCAGTTCTTC.

V is TRBV6-2 or TRBV6-3 and J is TRBJ1-2; D is ambiguous. The germline V gene encodes CDR1 MNHEY and CDR2 SVGEGT. Trimming pared 8 bases from V and 5 bases from J, leaving 18 bases between. The CDR3 covers 14 residues. CDR3 DNA: TGTGCCAGCGGAAGCCCCAGCAACTCATATGGCTACACCTTC. The encoded protein is CASGSPSNSYGYTF.

This clonotype was recorded at least ten times. V usage is TRBV24-1 and J usage is TRBJ1-1; D uncertain. This CDR3 contains 13 residues. V lost 7 bases to trimming and J lost 1 base, with 9 bases between them. Per germline, CDR1 KGHDR and CDR2 SFDVKD. The CDR3 is CATRRESNTEAFF. The CDR3 DNA follows: TGTGCCACCAGGAGGGAGTCGAACACTGAAGCTTTCTTT.

A few counts support this clonotype. The rearrangement links TRBV7-8 to TRBJ2-2; weak D call: TRBD2 (5 bases). Deletions cut 1 base from V and 7 bases from J, with 13 bases between. Per the germline V gene, CDR1 is SGHVS and CDR2 is FQNEAQ. CDR3 length equals 15 residues. The CDR3 here is CASSLVSGKVGELFF. Here the CDR3 DNA reads TGTGCCAGCAGCTTAGTTTCGGGGAAGGTCGGGGAGCTGTTTTTT.

This clonotype was counted a few times. V and J are TRBV20-1 and TRBJ2-1; D gene uncertain. Germline assignment: CDR1 DFQATT and CDR2 SNEGSKA (reference sequence). V dropped 6 bases and J dropped 7 bases, with 10 bases sitting between them. CDR3 length: 11 amino acids. CDR3 DNA: TGCAGTGCCTGGGCTGGGAATGAGCAGTTCTTC. It codes for CSAWAGNEQFF.

There are many counts of this clonotype. The V call is TRBV28, the J call TRBJ1-1, with D perhaps matching TRBD1 (5 bases). The CDR3 runs to 14 residues. Per germline, CDR1 MDHEN and CDR2 SYDVKM. V was trimmed by 6 bases and J by 0 bases, leaving 11 bases between them. The CDR3: CASRRGGVNTEAFF. The CDR3 region has the DNA TGTGCCAGCAGGAGGGGAGGAGTGAACACTGAAGCTTTCTTT.

This clonotype was seen repeatedly, ten times or more. The chain combines TRBV12-3 or TRBV12-4 with TRBJ2-5; 10 bases agree with TRBD1. After removal of 7 bases from V and 5 bases from J, the junction contained 10 bases not matched to a gene. The CDR3 runs to 15 residues. CDR3 coding DNA: TGTGCCAGCACCCCGGGACAGGGGTTCGGTGAGACCCAGTACTTC. This encodes CASTPGQGFGETQYF.

This clonotype was seen many times. The chain combines TRBV4-3 with TRBJ1-2; unclear D gene. With 0 bases removed from V and 3 bases from J, the gap between germline ends came to 5 bases. Germline CDR1 LGHNA, CDR2 YSLEER. The CDR3 has 13 amino acids. CDR3 region: CASSQDRYYGYTF. CDR3 in DNA: TGCGCCAGCAGCCAAGACAGATACTATGGCTACACCTTC.

This chain uses TRBV9 with TRBJ1-2; D uncertain. The V end lost 4 bases, the J end lost 1 base, and 14 bases lay between the germline ends. The CDR3 extends over 15 amino acids. From germline, CDR1 is SGDLS and CDR2 YYNGEE. The CDR3, as DNA: TGTGCCAGCAGCCCCGTACATCCGGGTAACTATGGCTACACCTTC. Amino acids: CASSPVHPGNYGYTF.

This clonotype came up many times. The V and J genes are TRBV11-2 and TRBJ2-7, with D unresolved. Trimming removed 2 bases from V and 9 bases from J, with 8 bases in between. CDR3 length: 11 residues. Germline values: CDR1 SGHAT, CDR2 FQNNGV. The CDR3 DNA follows: TGTGCCAGCAGCTTACAAGGGCGGCAGTACTTC. It encodes CASSLQGRQYF. The full variable domain, with the rest looked up from reference TRBV11-2 and TRBJ2-7, is EAGVAQSPRYKIIEKRQSVAFWCNPISGHATLYWYQQILGQGPKLLIQFQNNGVVDDSQLPKDRFSAERLKGVDSTLKIQPAKLEDSAVYLCASSLQGRQYFGPGTRLTVT.

This clonotype was found a few times. The V and J genes are TRBV30 and TRBJ2-4; D uncertain. Trimming left V 0 bases short and J 3 bases short, with 6 bases between. CDR1 is GTSNPN and CDR2 is SVGIG in the germline V gene (reference sequence). The CDR3 contains 13 residues. The CDR3 sequence: CAWSVPGKNIQYF. The CDR3 DNA follows: TGTGCCTGGAGTGTACCAGGCAAAAACATTCAGTACTTC.